This TCR beta chain was observed in a study of early T cells in non-severe SARS-CoV-2 infection. Background on the study: Sequencing of unsorted whole blood was done on bulk RNA, leaving chains unpaired. Study-level results: There was a bias toward anti-spike CD8 responses in VDJdb matching, which missed private and CD4 specificities.

The CDR3 runs to 13 residues. In germline, CDR1 is KGHSH, CDR2 LQKENI. The V and J ends lost 6 bases and 0 bases respectively, with 8 bases between them. Comment on this clonotype: Its matching antigen is unknown.

Individual cDNA molecules each received unique molecular identifiers attached to them. Each CDR3 protein is one row after TCRdb ran MiXCR on the 5' RACE reads. The sample yields approximately 73,000 distinct CDR3 sequences, around 13% seen once. The sample comprised whole blood. This sequence originates from an adult who was a healthcare worker with PCR-confirmed SARS-CoV-2 infection or an uninfected control (not recorded which). The chain is built from TRBV18 and TRBJ2-5; possible D gene TRBD1, 5 bases. CDR3 sequence: CASSRQNQETQYF. CDR3 nucleotides: TGTGCCAGCTCGAGACAGAACCAAGAGACCCAGTACTTC.